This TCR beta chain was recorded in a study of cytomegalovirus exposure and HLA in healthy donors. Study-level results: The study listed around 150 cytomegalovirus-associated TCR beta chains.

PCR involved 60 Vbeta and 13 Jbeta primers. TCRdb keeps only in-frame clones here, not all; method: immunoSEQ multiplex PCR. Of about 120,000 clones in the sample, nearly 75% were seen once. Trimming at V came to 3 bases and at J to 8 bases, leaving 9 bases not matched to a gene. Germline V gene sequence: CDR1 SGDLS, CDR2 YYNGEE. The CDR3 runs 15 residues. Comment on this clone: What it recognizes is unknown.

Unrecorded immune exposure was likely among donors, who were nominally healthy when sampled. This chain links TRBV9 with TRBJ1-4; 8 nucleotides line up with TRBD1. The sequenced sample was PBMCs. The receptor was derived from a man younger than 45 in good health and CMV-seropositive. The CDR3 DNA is TGTGCCAGCAGCGAAAGGACAGGGTTTGAGGAAAAACTGTTTTTT. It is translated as CASSERTGFEEKLFF. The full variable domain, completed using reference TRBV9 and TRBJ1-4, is DSGVTQTPKHLITATGQRVTLRCSPRSGDLSVYWYQQSLDQGLQFLIQYYNGEERAKGNILERFSAQQFPDLHSELNLSSLELGDSALYFCASSERTGFEEKLFFGSGTQLSVL.